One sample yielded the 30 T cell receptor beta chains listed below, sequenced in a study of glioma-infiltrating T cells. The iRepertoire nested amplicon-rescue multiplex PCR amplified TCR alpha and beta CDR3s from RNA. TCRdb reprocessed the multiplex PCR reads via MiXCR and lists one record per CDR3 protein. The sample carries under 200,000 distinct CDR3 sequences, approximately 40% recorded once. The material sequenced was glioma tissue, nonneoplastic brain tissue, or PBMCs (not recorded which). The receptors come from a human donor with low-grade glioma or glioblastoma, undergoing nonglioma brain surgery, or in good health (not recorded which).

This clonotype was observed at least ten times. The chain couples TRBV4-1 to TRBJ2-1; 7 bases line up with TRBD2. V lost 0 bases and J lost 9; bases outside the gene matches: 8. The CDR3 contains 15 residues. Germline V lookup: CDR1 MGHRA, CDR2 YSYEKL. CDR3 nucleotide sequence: TGCGCCAGCAGCCAAGAGGGGTTACTAGCGCCTGAGCAGTTCTTC. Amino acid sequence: CASSQEGLLAPEQFF.

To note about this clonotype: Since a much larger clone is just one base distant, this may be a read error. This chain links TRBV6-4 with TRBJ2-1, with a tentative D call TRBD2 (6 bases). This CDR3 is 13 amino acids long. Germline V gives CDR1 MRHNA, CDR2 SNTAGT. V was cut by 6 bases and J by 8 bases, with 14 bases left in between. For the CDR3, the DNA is TGTGCCAGCAGCCTGGGCAGGGAGGATGAGCAGTTCTTC. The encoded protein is CASSLGREDEQFF.

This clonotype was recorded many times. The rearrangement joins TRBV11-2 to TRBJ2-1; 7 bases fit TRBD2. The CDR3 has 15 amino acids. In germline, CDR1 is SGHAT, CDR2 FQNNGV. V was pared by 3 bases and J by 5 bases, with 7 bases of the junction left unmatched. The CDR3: CASSFSGLGNNEQFF. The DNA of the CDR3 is TGTGCCAGCAGCTTTAGCGGACTAGGGAACAATGAGCAGTTCTTC.

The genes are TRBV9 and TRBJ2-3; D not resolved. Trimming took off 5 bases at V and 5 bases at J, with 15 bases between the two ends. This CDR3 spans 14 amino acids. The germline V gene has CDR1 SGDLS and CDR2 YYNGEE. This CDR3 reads CASREGPDGDTQYF. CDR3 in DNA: TGTGCCAGCAGGGAAGGGCCCGACGGAGATACGCAGTATTTT.

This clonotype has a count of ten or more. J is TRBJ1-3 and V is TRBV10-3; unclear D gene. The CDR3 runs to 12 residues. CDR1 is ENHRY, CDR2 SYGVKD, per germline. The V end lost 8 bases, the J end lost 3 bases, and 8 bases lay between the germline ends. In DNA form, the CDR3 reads TGTGCCATCGGAGGAGATGGAAACACCATATATTTT. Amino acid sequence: CAIGGDGNTIYF.

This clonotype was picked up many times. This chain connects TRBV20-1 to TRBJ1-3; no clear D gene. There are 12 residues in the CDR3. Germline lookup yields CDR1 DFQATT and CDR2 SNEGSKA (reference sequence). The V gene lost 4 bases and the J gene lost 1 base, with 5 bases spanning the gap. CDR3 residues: CSATQSGNTIYF. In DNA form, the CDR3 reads TGCAGTGCTACACAGTCTGGAAACACCATATATTTT.

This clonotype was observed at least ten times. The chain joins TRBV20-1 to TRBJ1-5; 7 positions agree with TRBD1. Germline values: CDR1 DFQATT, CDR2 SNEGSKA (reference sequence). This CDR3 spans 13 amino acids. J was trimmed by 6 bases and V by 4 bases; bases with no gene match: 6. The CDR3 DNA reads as TGCAGTGCTATAGACAGGGAACCTCAGCCCCAGCATTTT. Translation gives CSAIDREPQPQHF.

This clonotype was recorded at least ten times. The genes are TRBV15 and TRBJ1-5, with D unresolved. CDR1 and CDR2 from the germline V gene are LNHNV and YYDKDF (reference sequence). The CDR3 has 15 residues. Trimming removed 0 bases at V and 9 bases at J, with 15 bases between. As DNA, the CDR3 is TGTGCCACCAGCAGAGATACGGGGTCGTCTCGGCCCCAGCATTTT. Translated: CATSRDTGSSRPQHF.

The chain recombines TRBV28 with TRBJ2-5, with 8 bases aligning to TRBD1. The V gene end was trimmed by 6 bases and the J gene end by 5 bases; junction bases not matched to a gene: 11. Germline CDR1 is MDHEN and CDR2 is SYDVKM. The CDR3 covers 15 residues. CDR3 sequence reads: CASRRRQGTRETQYF. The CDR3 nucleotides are TGTGCCAGCAGGCGCCGACAGGGGACGAGGGAGACCCAGTACTTC.

This CDR3 reads CSARVGPARVHNEKLFF. CDR3 DNA sequence: TGCAGTGCTAGAGTCGGGCCGGCCAGGGTACATAATGAAAAACTGTTTTTT. The V gene is TRBV20-1, the J gene TRBJ1-4; TRBD1 is a possible D gene (5 bases). The CDR3 spans 17 residues. Germline V gene data show CDR1 as DFQATT and CDR2 as SNEGSKA (reference sequence). The V end lost 1 base, the J end lost 4 bases, and 19 bases lay between the germline ends.

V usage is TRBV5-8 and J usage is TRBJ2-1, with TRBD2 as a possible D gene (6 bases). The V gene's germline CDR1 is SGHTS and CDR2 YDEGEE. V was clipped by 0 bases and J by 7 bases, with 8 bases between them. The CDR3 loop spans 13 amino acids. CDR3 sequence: CASSLGAGNEQFF. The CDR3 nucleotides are TGTGCCAGCAGCTTGGGGGCGGGGAATGAGCAGTTCTTC.

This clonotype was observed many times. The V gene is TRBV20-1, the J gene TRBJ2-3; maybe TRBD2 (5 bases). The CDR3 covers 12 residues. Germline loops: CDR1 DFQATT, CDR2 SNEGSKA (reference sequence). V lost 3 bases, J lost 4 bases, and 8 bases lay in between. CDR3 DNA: TGCAGTGCTAGCGGGAATGCAGATACGCAGTATTTT. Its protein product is CSASGNADTQYF.

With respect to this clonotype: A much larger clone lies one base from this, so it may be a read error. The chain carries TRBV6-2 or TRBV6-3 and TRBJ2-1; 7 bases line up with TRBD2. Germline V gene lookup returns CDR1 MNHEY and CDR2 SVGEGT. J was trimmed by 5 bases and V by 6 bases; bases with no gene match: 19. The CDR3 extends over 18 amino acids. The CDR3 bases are TGTGCCAGCAGAAGGGCAGGTCTAACGGGACTACCAAACAATGAGCAGTTCTTC. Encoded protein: CASRRAGLTGLPNNEQFF.

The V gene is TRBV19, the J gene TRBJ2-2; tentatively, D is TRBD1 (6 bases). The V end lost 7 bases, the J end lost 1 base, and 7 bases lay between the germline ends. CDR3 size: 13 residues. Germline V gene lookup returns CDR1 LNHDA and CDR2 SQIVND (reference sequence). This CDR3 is CASTQGNTGELFF. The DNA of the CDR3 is TGTGCCAGTACACAGGGGAACACCGGGGAGCTGTTTTTT.

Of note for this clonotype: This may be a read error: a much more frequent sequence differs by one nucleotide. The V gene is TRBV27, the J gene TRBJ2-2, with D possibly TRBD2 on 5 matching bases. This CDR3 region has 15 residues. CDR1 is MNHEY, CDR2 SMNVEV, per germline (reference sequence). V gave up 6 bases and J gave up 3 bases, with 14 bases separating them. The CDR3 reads CASRRLSVHTGELFF. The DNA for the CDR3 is TGTGCCAGCAGACGACTATCGGTTCACACCGGGGAGCTGTTTTTT.

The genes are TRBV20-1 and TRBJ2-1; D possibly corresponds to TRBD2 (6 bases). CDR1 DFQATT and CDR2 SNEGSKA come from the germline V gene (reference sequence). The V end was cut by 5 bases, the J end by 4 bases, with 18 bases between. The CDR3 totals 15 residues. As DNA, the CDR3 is TGCAGTGCTCTTACCGGGACTTCACCTTACAATGAGCAGTTCTTC. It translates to CSALTGTSPYNEQFF.

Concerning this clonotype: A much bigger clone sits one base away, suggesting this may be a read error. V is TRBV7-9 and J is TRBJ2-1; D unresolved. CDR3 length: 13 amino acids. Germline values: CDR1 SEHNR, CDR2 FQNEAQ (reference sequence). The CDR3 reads CASSPLRRDEEFF. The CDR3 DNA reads TGTGCCAGCAGCCCCTTAAGGCGCGATGAGGAGTTCTTC.

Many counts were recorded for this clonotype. The CDR3 reads CASSLGRANSPLHF. CDR3 coding DNA: TGTGCCAGCAGTTTAGGCCGGGCTAATTCACCCCTCCACTTT. The chain joins TRBV27 to TRBJ1-6; D not resolved. Trimming removed 2 bases from V and 6 bases from J, with 8 bases in between. Germline V lookup: CDR1 MNHEY, CDR2 SMNVEV (reference sequence). CDR3 size: 14 residues.

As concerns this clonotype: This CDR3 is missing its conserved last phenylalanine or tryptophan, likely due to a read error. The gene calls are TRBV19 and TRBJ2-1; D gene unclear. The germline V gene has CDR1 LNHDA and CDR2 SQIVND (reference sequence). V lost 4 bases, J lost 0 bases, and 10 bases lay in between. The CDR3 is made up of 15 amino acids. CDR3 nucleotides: TGTGCCAGTAGTAGAGACATTTTCTCCTACAATGAGCAGTTCCTC. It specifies CASSRDIFSYNEQFL.

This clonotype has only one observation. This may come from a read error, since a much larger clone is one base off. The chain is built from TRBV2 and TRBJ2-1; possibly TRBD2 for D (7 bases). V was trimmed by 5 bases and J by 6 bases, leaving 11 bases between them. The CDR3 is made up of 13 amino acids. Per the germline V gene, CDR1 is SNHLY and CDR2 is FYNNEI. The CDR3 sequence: CASSYGGRNEQFF. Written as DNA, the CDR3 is TGTGCCAGCAGTTACGGGGGGCGCAATGAGCAGTTCTTC.

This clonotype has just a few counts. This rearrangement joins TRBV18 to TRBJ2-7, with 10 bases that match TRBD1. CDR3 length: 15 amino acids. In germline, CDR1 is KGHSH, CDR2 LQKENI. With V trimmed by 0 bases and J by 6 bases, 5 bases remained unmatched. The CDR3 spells CASSPPGTGEGEQYF. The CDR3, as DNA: TGTGCCAGCTCACCACCCGGGACAGGGGAGGGCGAGCAGTACTTC. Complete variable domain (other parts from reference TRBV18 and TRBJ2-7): NAGVMQNPRHLVRRRGQEARLRCSPMKGHSHVYWYRQLPEEGLKFMVYLQKENIIDESGMPKERFSAEFPKEGPSILRIQQVVRGDSAAYFCASSPPGTGEGEQYFGPGTRLTVT.

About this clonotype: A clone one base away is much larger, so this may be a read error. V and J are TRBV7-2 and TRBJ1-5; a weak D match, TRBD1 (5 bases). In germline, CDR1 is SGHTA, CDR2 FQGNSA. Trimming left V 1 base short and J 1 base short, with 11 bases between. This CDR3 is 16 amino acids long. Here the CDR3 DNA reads TGTGCCAGCAGCTTAGGCGGGGCACGAAGCAATCAGCCCCAGCATTTT. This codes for CASSLGGARSNQPQHF.

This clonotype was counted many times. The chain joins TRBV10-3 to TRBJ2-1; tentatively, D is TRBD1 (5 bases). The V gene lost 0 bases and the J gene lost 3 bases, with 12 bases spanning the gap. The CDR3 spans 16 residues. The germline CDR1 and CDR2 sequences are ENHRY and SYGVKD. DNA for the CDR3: TGTGCCATCAGTGAGTCGCAGGGTAGGTTCTACAATGAGCAGTTCTTC. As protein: CAISESQGRFYNEQFF.

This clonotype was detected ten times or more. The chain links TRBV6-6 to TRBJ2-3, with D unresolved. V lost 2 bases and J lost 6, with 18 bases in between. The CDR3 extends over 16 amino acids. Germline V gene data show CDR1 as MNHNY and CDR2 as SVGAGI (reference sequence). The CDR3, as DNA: TGTGCCAGCAGTTACCGGACCTTGCGATCCATTGATACGCAGTATTTT. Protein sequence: CASSYRTLRSIDTQYF.

DNA of the CDR3: TGTGCCACCAGCCAAGATGAGGAGACCCAGTACTTC. Encoded protein: CATSQDEETQYF. The rearrangement uses TRBV15 and TRBJ2-5; D is unresolved. The CDR3 covers 12 residues. The V gene's germline CDR1 is LNHNV and CDR2 YYDKDF (reference sequence). The V and J ends lost 5 bases and 5 bases respectively, with 9 bases between them.

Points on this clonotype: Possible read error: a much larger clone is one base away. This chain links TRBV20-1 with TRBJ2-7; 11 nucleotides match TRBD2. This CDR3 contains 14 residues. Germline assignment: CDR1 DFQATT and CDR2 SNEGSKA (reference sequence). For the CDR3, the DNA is TGCAGTGCCATTAGCGGGAGGGAAACCTACAAGCAGTACTTC. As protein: CSAISGRETYKQYF.

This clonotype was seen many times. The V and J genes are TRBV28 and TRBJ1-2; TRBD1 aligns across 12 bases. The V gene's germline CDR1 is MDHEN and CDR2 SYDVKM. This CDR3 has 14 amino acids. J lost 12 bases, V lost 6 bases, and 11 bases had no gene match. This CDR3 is CASSPRGTGGPHTF. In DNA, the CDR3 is TGTGCCAGCAGCCCTCGAGGGACAGGGGGCCCCCACACCTTC.

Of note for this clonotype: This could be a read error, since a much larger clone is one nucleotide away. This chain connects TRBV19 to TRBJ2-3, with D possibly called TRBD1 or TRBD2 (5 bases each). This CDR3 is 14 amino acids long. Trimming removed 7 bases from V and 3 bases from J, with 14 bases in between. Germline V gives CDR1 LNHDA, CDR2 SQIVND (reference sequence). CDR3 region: CASTEGRATDTQYF. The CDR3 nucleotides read TGTGCCAGTACCGAGGGCAGGGCGACAGATACGCAGTATTTT.

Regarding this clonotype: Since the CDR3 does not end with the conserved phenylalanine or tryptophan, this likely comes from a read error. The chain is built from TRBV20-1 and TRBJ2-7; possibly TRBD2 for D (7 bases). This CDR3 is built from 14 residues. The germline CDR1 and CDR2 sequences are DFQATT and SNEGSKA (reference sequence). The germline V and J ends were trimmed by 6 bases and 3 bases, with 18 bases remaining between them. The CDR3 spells CSARGGWGLYEQYL. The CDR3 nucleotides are TGCAGTGCGAGGGGGGGTTGGGGCCTCTACGAGCAGTACTTA.

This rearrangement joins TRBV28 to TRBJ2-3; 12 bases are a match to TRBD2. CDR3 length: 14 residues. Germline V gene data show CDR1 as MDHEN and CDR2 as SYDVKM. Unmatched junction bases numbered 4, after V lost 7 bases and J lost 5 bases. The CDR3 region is CASTLAGGKDTQYF. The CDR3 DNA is TGTGCCAGCACCCTAGCGGGAGGGAAAGATACGCAGTATTTT.